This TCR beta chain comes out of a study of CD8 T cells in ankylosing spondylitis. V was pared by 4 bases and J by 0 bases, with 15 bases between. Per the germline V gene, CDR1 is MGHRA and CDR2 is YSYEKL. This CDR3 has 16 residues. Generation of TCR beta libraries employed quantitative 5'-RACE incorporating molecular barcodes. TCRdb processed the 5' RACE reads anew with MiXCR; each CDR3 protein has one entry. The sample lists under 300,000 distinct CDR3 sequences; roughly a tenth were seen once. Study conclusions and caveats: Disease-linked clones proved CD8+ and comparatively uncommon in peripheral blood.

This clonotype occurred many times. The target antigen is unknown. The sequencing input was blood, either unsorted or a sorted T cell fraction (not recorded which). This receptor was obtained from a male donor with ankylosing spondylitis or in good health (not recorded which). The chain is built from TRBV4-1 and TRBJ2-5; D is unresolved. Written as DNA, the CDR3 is TGCGCCAGCAGCCGAAAGAAGGCGGCAGACCAAGAGACCCAGTACTTC. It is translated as CASSRKKAADQETQYF.